Detailed here is one T cell receptor (beta chain). Its antigen is still unknown. There are no base qualities to consult, and no much larger clone falls within one base. The data were taken from a study of cytomegalovirus exposure and HLA in healthy donors (TCRdb year 2017). For the wider study: According to an earlier analysis of several hundred of the donors, about 179 million T cells yielded some 120 million unique TCR beta sequences and about 300 Gb of sequence data. All discovery cohort repertoires had been generated using a single sequencing platform. An earlier analysis of 587 of the donors applied high-throughput TCR beta sequencing to assess whether each TCR beta V gene segment acted as functional or pseudogenic. In the later analysis, no new phenotypic data were used to find candidate immune exposures; instead, reliance was placed on TCR beta sequences and their occurrence across donors. Class I and class II HLA loci were covered by the typing at four-digit resolution. Around 300 gigabases of sequencing data and 70 million to 85 million unique TCR sequences were included in an early release covering around 600 HLA-typed donors. The study aimed to test whether cataloging public T cell receptors could reveal signatures of past pathogen exposure. Donor age, sex, ethnicity and CMV serostatus were collected together with the repertoire data. Among 300 to 500 genotyped donors of the cohort, an average of around 250,000 unique TCR beta nucleotide sequences was sequenced per donor, of which roughly 18% were non-productive. A handful of DR-DQ haplotypes were handled as single units for association and clustering because linkage in the cohort was strong. Along with the approximately 700-subject first cohort, a separate validation cohort of over a hundred different subjects was used. Typing coverage differed by locus: A, B, C, DRB1 and DQB1 were typed in roughly 620-630 donors, DQA1 in around 500, DPA1 in nearly 610, and DPB1 in 472. The study combined high-throughput TCR immunosequencing, statistical association of individual TCRs with disease status, and machine learning to predict cytomegalovirus infection status. The study profiled the T cell repertoires of some 610 subjects by immunosequencing and related them to cytomegalovirus serostatus. In a later analysis, previously published TCR beta repertoires from 550 to 700 donors were re-analyzed and high-resolution HLA genotyping was added so that TCR occurrence patterns could be studied. The genetic ancestry cluster associated with self-reported Caucasian donors included 81% of the 300 to 400 genotyped donors. Genome-wide SNP genotypes for about 65% of the 666 donors were used in a later genetic analysis, which treated that subset as a discovery cohort. Broad study findings and their caveats: A later analysis associated 16,951 TCR beta sequences with specific HLA alleles at a false discovery rate of 0.05. A few of the identified cytomegalovirus-associated TCR beta chains were confirmed in vitro to be specific for cytomegalovirus antigens. Only TCR beta chains were sequenced in this cohort, and the absence of alpha or paired-chain data limited detectable features. Across donors, most TCR sequences were observed very rarely, whereas some public TCRs were present in many individuals. The classifier was reported to diagnose cytomegalovirus status with high specificity and sensitivity in both the original cohort and the validation cohort. In a later analysis, HLA-associated TCR beta chains showed more clonal expansion and lower generation probabilities than non-associated chains that were equally common. Broadly in line with IMGT annotations, most TCR beta V segments showed up in productive rearrangements about 90% or about 30% of the time in an earlier analysis of several hundred of the donors. Linkage disequilibrium might explain the correlated functional status among segregating V segments, but an unknown experimental factor could not be ruled out. CMV serostatus was the only immune exposure information available for the cohort. In the study, 150 to 200 TCR beta chains were listed as associated with cytomegalovirus. The authors suggested that the approach could potentially be generalized to other disease states and immunological phenotypes. Because HLA typing was unavailable for some donors at each locus, only the typed subset was used in association tests. According to a later analysis, TCR association rates differed among HLA loci, with DRB1 alleles showing the most associated TCRs and HLA-C alleles showing the fewest. Presence/absence analyses assumed roughly uniform sequencing depth across donors, an assumption that may not hold. According to a later analysis, most CMV-associated TCR beta chains appeared to be HLA-restricted, and the HLA associations seemed to be driven largely by CMV exposure. A later analysis reported that several top co-occurrence clusters appeared linked to parvovirus B19, influenza, CMV and Epstein-Barr virus. Strong co-occurrence of HLA alleles, especially DR and DQ, made assigning TCR associations to individual alleles difficult. A cluster of highly shared sequence variants was judged likely to represent a technical artifact of the sequencing pipeline. Because counts were too low, some 16 rarely observed V segments, including chromosome 9 orphons, were excluded from the earlier analysis of around 640 of the donors. A further reported finding was that TCR beta sequences accurately predicted the HLA-A and HLA-B alleles for most subjects in the first cohort. In a later genetic analysis, a missense DCLRE1C variant was associated with V-gene and J-gene trimming of TCR beta chains, and the association was replicated in an independent cohort. According to a later genetic analysis, donors in an Asian-associated ancestry cluster had fewer N-insertions in productive TCRs than the roughly 670-donor mean.

The cohort consisted of approximately 670 healthy bone marrow donors. All cohort members were sampled while nominally healthy, although unrecorded immune exposures were likely present. The donor tested CMV seronegative and was one of the 352 seronegative cohort members. A peripheral blood sample was collected from each donor, and TCR beta sequencing was performed on peripheral blood mononuclear cells. The Qiagen DNeasy Blood Extraction Kit was used to extract genomic DNA from the blood cell samples. Library preparation employed the immunoSEQ multiplex PCR assay. The multiplex PCR relied on a mix of 60 forward primers for TCR Vbeta segments and 13 reverse primers for TCR Jbeta segments. A multiplex PCR assay on genomic DNA amplified the CDR3 region of rearranged TCR beta genes. The Illumina HiSeq System was used to sequence the amplified TCR beta libraries as 87-base-pair reads. From the authors' description of their analysis: In a later analysis, 77 million or so unique TCR beta chains were counted across the 650 to 750 repertoires, and roughly 10 million of these chains were shared by at least two donors. Raw reads were error-corrected and collapsed into unique sequences with a nearest-neighbor algorithm that merged closely related sequences to remove PCR and sequencing errors. V, D and J gene segments were assigned by aligning CDR3 sequences to IMGT reference sequences. Each retained sequence needed at least a six-nucleotide match to both a V gene segment and a J gene segment. Rearrangements were called productive when the CDR3 lacked stop codons and stayed in frame with V and J; all others were non-productive. Following IMGT convention, CDR3 was defined as the stretch from the second conserved V-encoded cysteine to the conserved J-encoded phenylalanine. Sequences without an unambiguous match to a single V gene segment were excluded from the earlier analysis of 450 to 650 of the donors. In an earlier analysis of 587 of the donors, a V segment was called functional when productive rearrangements were above 56.7%, and segregating when the standard deviation between donors exceeded 5%. A statistical classification framework was built to diagnose cytomegalovirus status from the catalog of TCR beta chain sequences. V and J gene assignment, in a later analysis, came from comparing TCR nucleotide sequences with IMGT/GENE-DB human TR gene sequences. The TCRdist pipeline was used in a later analysis to assign CDR3 sequences and most-parsimonious VDJ recombination scenarios. In a later analysis, each TCR beta chain was defined by its CDR3 amino acid sequence together with its V-gene family, and reads lacking a unique V-gene family were excluded. A later analysis removed 550 to 650 highly shared, low-generation-probability nucleotide sequences to deal with suspected cross-contamination and a sequencing artifact. In a later analysis, a clonal expansion index for each public chain was calculated from normalized within-repertoire ranks of inferred template counts. Generation probabilities in a later analysis came from a VDJ recombination model fitted to out-of-frame rearrangements, and those results were checked against IGoR. In a later analysis, TCR-TCR, TCR-HLA and TCR-CMV co-occurrence was scored with hypergeometric tests, and a repertoire-size bias correction was applied to TCR pairs. False discovery rates were estimated in a later analysis by permuting HLA or CMV assignments 20 times. In a later analysis, co-occurring TCRs were grouped using DBSCAN, with TCRdist sequence similarity added in when clustering inside HLA-allele-positive subsets. Co-occurrence clustering excluded repertoires with fewer than 30,000 or more than 120,000 public chains, plus five with anomalous nucleotide sharing. TCRdb limited this immuneACCESS table to in-frame rearrangements with V and J called. A share of clones is missing; checked studies link under half to unresolved V genes, and the rest is unexplained. The DNA gave D and trimming, while V, J and clone size come from that table. The sample profile shows some 140,000 clones; roughly 70% of them were found once. Of the sample, 2.5% to 3.5% is held by the ten largest clones.

Specimen: PBMCs. This TCR was sampled from a man aged 35-49 years in good health and CMV-seronegative.

The DNA sequence reads TGCGCCAGCAGCTTGGGGTGGGGAGAACCCAATGAGCAGTTCTTC. Its coded protein is CASSLGWGEPNEQFF. Here the chain combines TRBV5-1 and TRBJ2-1; the D region possibly corresponds to TRBD2 (5 bases align). Trimming takes 0 bases from V and 6 bases from J, and the germline ends sit 13 bases apart. CDR1 and CDR2 are read off the germline V gene as SGHRS and YFSETQ. Counted from cysteine to phenylalanine, this CDR3 has 15 amino acids. Only the CDR3 region is kept as DNA, spanning 45 bases read in frame from base 1.